This entry describes one T cell receptor beta chain. The sample originates from a study of CD8+CD57+ T cells in acquired aplastic anemia. TCR beta VDJ and CDR3 profiling used genomic DNA as template. TCRdb re-called the reads through MiXCR, storing one row per CDR3 protein. In the table there are roughly 420,000 distinct CDR3 sequences, 65% to 80% of which are singletons. Trimming stripped 6 bases from V and 8 bases from J, with 13 bases between. CDR3 length: 13 amino acids. The chain joins TRBV12-3 or TRBV12-4 to TRBJ1-4; no reliable D call. The specimen was sorted CD4+, CD8+, or CD8+CD57+ T cells (not recorded which) from PBMCs. The receptor was isolated from a human donor in good health, serving as a control. The CDR3 region has the DNA TGTGCCAGCAGCCAAAACGGGGAGGAAAAACTGTTTTTT. Its translation is CASSQNGEEKLFF.